This section outlines one T cell receptor beta chain sequence together with its context. There are 14 residues in the CDR3. Germline assignment: CDR1 SGHTS and CDR2 YDEGEE. V trimming: 4 bases; J trimming: 4 bases; junction bases outside the gene matches: 2. These data originate in a study of blood T cell repertoires in COVID-19. In the study overall: Samples came from the United States, Italy and Spain, spanning acute and convalescent COVID-19. In each case, the material was cDNA or gDNA derived from T cells, B-cell-depleted T cells, or PBMCs.

Original processing methods: Cell counts per sample came from amplifying reference gene primers. Repertoires were generated with immunoSEQ multiplex PCR, while TCRdb's copy carries only in-frame clones and drops some. V, J and clone size are those of that table, while D and trimming were read from the DNA. The table has about 280,000 clones, approximately 83% seen once; the top ten hold around 2.1%. The material sequenced was peripheral blood. The chain combines TRBV5-8 with TRBJ1-5; TRBD1 matches 10 bases. The receptor's source is a woman in her 30s who had recovered from COVID-19. The CDR3: CASSRTGGNQPQHF. The DNA for the CDR3 is TGTGCCAGCAGCAGGACAGGGGGAAATCAGCCCCAGCATTTT.